What follows are 32 T cell receptor beta chains derived from one specimen sequenced in a study of identifying expanded T cells in peripheral blood. Sequenced by immunoSEQ multiplex PCR; TCRdb stores in-frame clones only, minus some. Counted here are about 94,000 clones, roughly 87% occurring once; the ten biggest clones make up under 6.5%. The specimen sequenced was blood. Every receptor here comes from a person between 18 and 75 years old in good health.

The chain joins TRBV12-5 to TRBJ1-1, with D uncertain. The CDR3 totals 14 residues. Germline lookup yields CDR1 LGHNT and CDR2 FRNRAP. Trimming took off 6 bases at V and 3 bases at J, with 14 bases between the two ends. The CDR3 region is CASGANRGYTEAFF. The CDR3, as DNA: TGTGCTAGTGGAGCGAATAGAGGCTACACTGAAGCTTTCTTT.

V and J are TRBV11-3 and TRBJ2-1, with D possibly TRBD1 on 6 matching bases. Looked up from germline, CDR1 is SGHNT and CDR2 is YENEEA. V was clipped by 1 base and J by 2 bases, with 15 bases between them. This CDR3 has 17 amino acids. CDR3 residues: CASSLVGYRVTYNEQFF. CDR3 sequence (DNA): TGTGCCAGCAGCTTAGTTGGGTACAGGGTCACCTACAATGAGCAGTTCTTC.

V usage is TRBV28 and J usage is TRBJ1-2; TRBD1 matches 11 bases. Germline V CDR1 and CDR2: MDHEN, SYDVKM. V lost 8 bases and J lost 4; bases outside the gene matches: 6. CDR3 length equals 14 residues. Here the CDR3 DNA reads TGTGCCAGCCAAACCGGGACAGGGGGCTATGGCTACACCTTC. Amino acid sequence: CASQTGTGGYGYTF.

This clone was counted only a few times. The chain joins TRBV7-8 to TRBJ1-1; unclear D gene. V lost 3 bases to trimming and J lost 1 base, with 6 bases between them. The CDR3 is made up of 13 amino acids. From germline, CDR1 is SGHVS and CDR2 FQNEAQ. The CDR3 protein is CASSFAGNTEAFF. The CDR3 DNA is TGTGCCAGCAGCTTCGCGGGGAACACTGAAGCTTTCTTT.

The V gene is TRBV7-8, the J gene TRBJ1-1; D gene uncertain. V lost 2 bases to trimming and J lost 5 bases, with 15 bases between them. CDR3 length equals 15 residues. Germline lookup yields CDR1 SGHVS and CDR2 FQNEAQ. The CDR3 region has the DNA TGTGCCAGCAGCTTAATTCGTTTCGGGGAGACTGAAGCTTTCTTT. Protein sequence: CASSLIRFGETEAFF.

This sequence joins TRBV5-1 and TRBJ2-5, with D maybe TRBD2 (6 bases). This CDR3 is built from 14 residues. CDR1 is SGHRS and CDR2 is YFSETQ in the germline V gene. The ends were cut back, 8 bases at V and 5 bases at J, with 19 bases in the middle. CDR3 sequence: CASASGTSGETQYF. For the CDR3, the DNA is TGCGCCAGTGCTTCCGGGACTTCGGGGGAGACCCAGTACTTC.

A few counts support this clone. The chain joins TRBV25-1 to TRBJ1-5; tentatively, D is TRBD1 (6 bases). The germline V gene encodes CDR1 MGHDK and CDR2 SYGVNS. This CDR3 spans 13 amino acids. V was cut by 7 bases and J by 3 bases, with 10 bases left in between. CDR3 sequence reads: CASKGQHNQPQHF. The CDR3 DNA sequence: TGTGCCAGCAAAGGACAGCACAATCAGCCCCAGCATTTT.

The rearrangement uses TRBV19 and TRBJ1-2, with D maybe TRBD1 (5 bases). CDR1 LNHDA and CDR2 SQIVND come from the germline V gene (reference sequence). V was pared by 2 bases and J by 4 bases, with 11 bases between. CDR3 length equals 14 residues. The CDR3 loop is CASSIIQGGYGYTF. In DNA form, the CDR3 reads TGTGCCAGTAGTATAATCCAGGGCGGCTATGGCTACACCTTC.

The chain couples TRBV7-2 to TRBJ2-5; 7 nucleotides line up with TRBD2. The CDR3 is made up of 16 amino acids. V gave up 2 bases and J gave up 0 bases; unmatched junction bases: 6. The germline V gene encodes CDR1 SGHTA and CDR2 FQGNSA. The CDR3 DNA follows: TGTGCCAGCAGCTTACCGAGCGGGGTTTACCAAGAGACCCAGTACTTC. It translates to CASSLPSGVYQETQYF.

The J gene is TRBJ2-3, the V gene TRBV11-3; TRBD2 agrees at 10 bases. V shed 6 bases, J shed 3 bases, and the junction held 9 bases outside the gene matches. Per the germline V gene, CDR1 is SGHNT and CDR2 is YENEEA. This CDR3 contains 16 residues. The CDR3 coding sequence is TGTGCCAGCAGACCCCTAGCGGGAGTTGGTACAGATACGCAGTATTTT. It translates to CASRPLAGVGTDTQYF.

V usage is TRBV13 and J usage is TRBJ1-4; perhaps TRBD1 as D (5 bases). Germline lookup yields CDR1 PRHDT and CDR2 FYEKMQ (reference sequence). Trimming took 5 bases from V and 5 from J, leaving 18 bases between them. There are 16 residues in the CDR3. The CDR3 here is CASSQRGGKENEKLFF. Written as DNA, the CDR3 is TGTGCCAGCAGCCAGCGTGGGGGGAAGGAGAATGAAAAACTGTTTTTT. Drawing the rest from reference TRBV13 and TRBJ1-4, the complete variable domain is AAGVIQSPRHLIKEKRETATLKCYPIPRHDTVYWYQQGPGQDPQFLISFYEKMQSDKGSIPDRFSAQQFSDYHSELNMSSLELGDSALYFCASSQRGGKENEKLFFGSGTQLSVL.

This chain joins TRBV5-1 and TRBJ1-5; D is undetermined. V was trimmed by 1 base and J by 0 bases, leaving 8 bases between them. This CDR3 spans 15 amino acids. Germline V gene sequence: CDR1 SGHRS, CDR2 YFSETQ. The DNA for the CDR3 is TGCGCCAGCAGCTTGACCGGGGATAGCAATCAGCCCCAGCATTTT. This gives the protein CASSLTGDSNQPQHF.

This clone is deemed medium-sized. At the DNA level, this CDR3 is encoded by other sequences in the same sample as well. The rearrangement joins TRBV25-1 to TRBJ1-1; 8 nucleotides match TRBD1. The V and J ends lost 4 bases and 3 bases, in that order; junction bases with no gene match: 7. Germline V gene data show CDR1 as MGHDK and CDR2 as SYGVNS. This CDR3 region has 15 residues. CDR3 sequence: CASSVTGEGDTEAFF. The CDR3 DNA reads as TGTGCCAGCAGTGTGACAGGGGAAGGGGACACTGAAGCTTTCTTT.

The chain combines TRBV27 with TRBJ2-3, with D hard to call. The CDR3 sequence is 11 residues long. The V gene's germline CDR1 is MNHEY and CDR2 SMNVEV (reference sequence). V lost 5 bases and J lost 2, with 2 bases in between. The CDR3 DNA follows: TGTGCCAGCAGTCCCACAGATACGCAGTATTTT. It encodes CASSPTDTQYF.

The chain uses TRBV6-5 and TRBJ2-5, with D perhaps matching TRBD1 (5 bases). The V end lost 1 base, the J end lost 3 bases, and 9 bases lay between the germline ends. Germline V gives CDR1 MNHEY, CDR2 SVGAGI. The length of the CDR3 is 14 residues. The CDR3 is CASSYLSREETQYF. CDR3 DNA: TGTGCCAGCAGTTACTTATCCAGGGAAGAGACCCAGTACTTC.

A single count supports this clone. V usage is TRBV28 and J usage is TRBJ1-1, with no clear D. Germline assignment: CDR1 MDHEN and CDR2 SYDVKM. Trimming removed 6 bases from V and 4 bases from J, with 15 bases in between. CDR3 length: 14 residues. The CDR3 sequence is CASSDLSLVTEAFF. The CDR3 DNA follows: TGTGCCAGCAGCGATCTGAGTTTGGTCACTGAAGCTTTCTTT.

V usage is TRBV11-2 and J usage is TRBJ2-6; D could derive from TRBD1 or TRBD2 (5 bases each). The CDR3 has 17 amino acids. Germline CDR1 reads SGHAT; CDR2 reads FQNNGV. The germline V and J ends were trimmed by 0 bases and 4 bases, with 13 bases remaining between them. CDR3 sequence (DNA): TGTGCCAGCAGCTTAGATGGGACGGAGGTCGGGGCCAACGTCCTGACTTTC. It encodes CASSLDGTEVGANVLTF.

This chain joins TRBV7-6 and TRBJ2-1; TRBD2 matches 13 bases. Germline values: CDR1 SGHVS, CDR2 FNYEAQ. This CDR3 has 20 residues. V lost 5 bases, J lost 4 bases, and 17 bases stayed unmatched. CDR3 nucleotide sequence: TGTGCCAGCAGCCCAAGACCCCCGGGACTAGCGGGGACTGCTTACAATGAGCAGTTCTTC. This gives the protein CASSPRPPGLAGTAYNEQFF.

In this sample, this clone turned up a few times. The chain joins TRBV2 to TRBJ2-3, with D unclear. V was pared by 3 bases and J by 5 bases, with 3 bases between. The CDR3 runs 11 residues. Germline loops: CDR1 SNHLY, CDR2 FYNNEI. CDR3 coding DNA: TGTGCCAGCAGTGAGCGAGATACGCAGTATTTT. It translates to CASSERDTQYF.

The rearrangement links TRBV10-3 to TRBJ2-1; D perhaps matches TRBD1 (5 bases). This CDR3 is built from 17 residues. V was shortened by 2 bases and J by 6 bases, with 20 bases between the two germline ends. Germline CDR1 reads ENHRY; CDR2 reads SYGVKD. DNA of the CDR3: TGTGCCATCAGTGAGACGTGGGAAAGGGGATGGTCCAATGAGCAGTTCTTC. This gives the protein CAISETWERGWSNEQFF.

The chain uses TRBV7-2 and TRBJ1-3; 11 nucleotides align to TRBD1. The V and J ends lost 1 base and 3 bases, in that order; junction bases with no gene match: 5. The germline gives CDR1 SGHTA, CDR2 FQGNSA. There are 17 residues in the CDR3. The CDR3 bases are TGTGCCAGCAGCTTAGATGGGACAGGGGGGATTGGAAACACCATATATTTT. The encoded protein is CASSLDGTGGIGNTIYF. The variable domain in full, with the rest retrieved from reference TRBV7-2 and TRBJ1-3, is GAGVSQSPSNKVTEKGKDVELRCDPISGHTALYWYRQSLGQGLEFLIYFQGNSAPDKSGLPSDRFSAERTGGSVSTLTIQRTQQEDSAVYLCASSLDGTGGIGNTIYFGEGSWLTVV.

The rearrangement uses TRBV6-4 and TRBJ1-1, with D possibly TRBD1 on 5 matching bases. V was clipped by 6 bases and J by 1 base, with 12 bases between them. Germline V gene data show CDR1 as MRHNA and CDR2 as SNTAGT. The CDR3 is 14 residues long. Here the CDR3 DNA reads TGTGCCAGCAGACCCCGGGACGGGAACACTGAAGCTTTCTTT. Protein product: CASRPRDGNTEAFF.

The chain combines TRBV5-8 with TRBJ2-3; D is possibly TRBD1 or TRBD2 (5 bases each). The CDR3 is made up of 15 amino acids. From germline, CDR1 is SGHTS and CDR2 YDEGEE. Trimming left V 3 bases short and J 2 bases short, with 13 bases between. The CDR3 region is CASSWGPWATDTQYF. The CDR3 DNA reads as TGTGCCAGCAGCTGGGGACCGTGGGCCACAGATACGCAGTATTTT.

The chain has TRBV2 and TRBJ1-1; 7 bases line up with TRBD1. This CDR3 is built from 15 residues. Germline V CDR1 and CDR2: SNHLY, FYNNEI. V lost 6 bases to trimming and J lost 11 bases; unmatched junction nucleotides: 18. The CDR3 nucleotides read TGTGCCAGCAGGGACAGGACAGGCCAACTCGTAAGGGCTTTCTTT. It encodes CASRDRTGQLVRAFF.

The chain links TRBV6-6 to TRBJ1-2; D might be TRBD1 (5 bases). The CDR3 sequence is 15 residues long. Per germline, CDR1 MNHNY and CDR2 SVGAGI (reference sequence). The germline V and J ends were trimmed by 7 bases and 4 bases, with 19 bases remaining between them. The CDR3 nucleotides are TGTGCCAGCACCATAGCGTCGGGACTGGGCTATGGCTACACCTTC. Translating it yields CASTIASGLGYGYTF.

The genes are TRBV11-2 and TRBJ1-2; the D is unclear. Trimming left V 3 bases short and J 6 bases short, with 8 bases between. The germline V gene encodes CDR1 SGHAT and CDR2 FQNNGV. CDR3 length: 12 residues. CDR3 nucleotides: TGTGCCAGCAGCTTGGAGGGAGATGGCTACACCTTC. This codes for CASSLEGDGYTF.

V gene TRBV9 combines with J gene TRBJ1-2; a possible D gene is TRBD1 (6 bases). There are 13 residues in the CDR3. Germline CDR1 reads SGDLS; CDR2 reads YYNGEE. The V and J ends lost 4 bases and 3 bases respectively, with 10 bases between them. CDR3 in amino acids: CASSTTGYYGYTF. The CDR3 coding sequence is TGTGCCAGCAGCACCACAGGGTACTATGGCTACACCTTC.

The chain uses TRBV6-5 and TRBJ2-7, with D perhaps TRBD2 (7 bases). Germline loops: CDR1 MNHEY, CDR2 SVGAGI. The CDR3 totals 15 residues. With 0 bases removed from V and 6 bases from J, the gap between germline ends came to 15 bases. CDR3 DNA: TGTGCCAGCAGTTACTCAGCGGTGAGGGGGGGCGAGCAGTACTTC. Translating gives CASSYSAVRGGEQYF.

This clone was picked up a small number of times. This rearrangement joins TRBV30 to TRBJ1-1; D is unresolved. Trimming took 0 bases from V and 1 from J, leaving 6 bases between them. From germline, CDR1 is GTSNPN and CDR2 SVGIG (reference sequence). The CDR3 runs 13 residues. The CDR3 spells CAWSVSSNTEAFF. The DNA of the CDR3 is TGTGCCTGGAGTGTGTCGTCGAACACTGAAGCTTTCTTT.

This rearrangement joins TRBV18 to TRBJ1-2; D is unresolved. CDR1 is KGHSH and CDR2 is LQKENI in the germline V gene. This CDR3 spans 11 amino acids. V lost 2 bases and J 8 bases, leaving 6 bases between the germline ends. CDR3 nucleotide sequence: TGTGCCAGCTCACCAGGGAGGGGCTACACCTTC. Translating gives CASSPGRGYTF.

The rearrangement joins TRBV19 to TRBJ2-1, with a possible D match to TRBD2 (6 bases). Germline V gene data show CDR1 as LNHDA and CDR2 as SQIVND (reference sequence). There are 15 residues in the CDR3. Trimming left V 0 bases short and J 1 base short, with 7 bases between. The CDR3 protein is CASSIEEGSYNEQFF. DNA for the CDR3: TGTGCCAGTAGTATAGAGGAGGGATCCTACAATGAGCAGTTCTTC.

The rearrangement joins TRBV2 to TRBJ2-5, with 9 bases aligning to TRBD2. There are 16 residues in the CDR3. After removal of 6 bases from V and 5 bases from J, the junction contained 13 bases not matched to a gene. Germline V lookup: CDR1 SNHLY, CDR2 FYNNEI. In DNA, the CDR3 is TGTGCCAGCAGGGCCCTCGGCGGGGGGGCGGGTGAGACCCAGTACTTC. This sequence encodes CASRALGGGAGETQYF. Full variable domain (remainder filled in from reference TRBV2 and TRBJ2-5): EPEVTQTPSHQVTQMGQEVILRCVPISNHLYFYWYRQILGQKVEFLVSFYNNEISEKSEIFDDQFSVERPDGSNFTLKIRSTKLEDSAMYFCASRALGGGAGETQYFGPGTRLLVL.